These 18 T cell receptor beta chains originate from one sample sequenced in a study of vaccination effects on CD4 cells after COVID-19. The antigens of these receptors remain unknown. Only in-frame clones appear in the TCRdb table, and some are missing; sequencing was by immunoSEQ multiplex PCR. The sample includes about 22,000 clones, 75% to 85% of them seen just once. Before sequencing took place, the ViraFEST assay used viral peptide pools to expand antigen-specific CD4+ T cells. Culture lasted about ten days before CD4+ T cell isolation. Between March and December 2020, the person had a SARS-CoV-2 infection that PCR confirmed. The source material was CD4+ T cells from PBMCs cultured with a peptide pool, sampled before COVID-19 vaccination. The receptors were gathered from a human donor who had a prior SARS-CoV-2 infection.

The rearrangement joins TRBV10-3 to TRBJ2-3; 7 bases are a match to TRBD2. The CDR3 totals 15 residues. The trim removed 5 bases at V and 6 bases at J, leaving 11 bases unmatched. The germline V gene encodes CDR1 ENHRY and CDR2 SYGVKD. CDR3 DNA sequence: TGTGCCATCAGTTTAGGAGTCGGGAGGAGGGATACGCAGTATTTT. Protein sequence: CAISLGVGRRDTQYF.

This clone was observed a handful of times. Written as DNA, the CDR3 is TGTGCCAGCAGTGCATCAGAGAACACTGAAGCTTTCTTT. This sequence encodes CASSASENTEAFF. The chain has TRBV6-4 and TRBJ1-1; no reliable D call. Trimming cost V 4 bases and J 1 base, with 7 bases left between them. Germline CDR1 MRHNA, CDR2 SNTAGT. The CDR3 contains 13 residues.

The gene calls are TRBV6-5 and TRBJ2-7; TRBD1 is a possible D gene (7 bases). V was trimmed by 0 bases and J by 9 bases, leaving 15 bases between them. Per germline, CDR1 MNHEY and CDR2 SVGAGI. The CDR3 is made up of 14 amino acids. This chain's CDR3 is CASSYSEGARRQYF. The CDR3 DNA sequence: TGTGCCAGCAGTTACTCGGAGGGGGCTCGGCGGCAGTACTTC.

This chain uses TRBV2 with TRBJ2-5; D might be TRBD2 (6 bases). Per germline, CDR1 SNHLY and CDR2 FYNNEI. The V end was cut by 2 bases, the J end by 5 bases, with 12 bases between. The CDR3 length is 14 residues. For the CDR3, the DNA is TGTGCCAGCAGTGAATCTAGCGTGGGTGAGACCCAGTACTTC. As protein: CASSESSVGETQYF.

The chain couples TRBV3-1 (or the pseudogene TRBV3-2) to TRBJ2-1; no reliable D call. This CDR3 is built from 12 residues. The germline V gene encodes CDR1 LGHDT and CDR2 YNNKEL (reference sequence). V gave up 5 bases and J gave up 8 bases, with 10 bases separating them. The CDR3 DNA reads TGTGCCAGCAGCATGGTGGGCGATGAGCAGTTCTTC. Its translation: CASSMVGDEQFF.

The rearrangement joins TRBV29-1 to TRBJ2-1; D possibly corresponds to TRBD2 (5 bases). Germline CDR1 SQVTM, CDR2 ANQGSEA. Trimming removed 6 bases from V and 12 bases from J, with 15 bases in between. This CDR3 spans 11 amino acids. This CDR3 is CSVPRGGRQFF. The CDR3 region has the DNA TGCAGCGTCCCCCGTGGTGGGAGGCAGTTCTTC.

V usage is TRBV7-9 and J usage is TRBJ2-5; either TRBD1 or TRBD2 may supply D (5 bases each). This CDR3 has 16 amino acids. Germline V gene lookup returns CDR1 SEHNR and CDR2 FQNEAQ (reference sequence). With 2 bases removed from V and 5 bases from J, the gap between germline ends came to 18 bases. In DNA, the CDR3 is TGTGCCAGCAGCTTATATGGGGCAGGGAGATCCGAGACCCAGTACTTC. Translated, it gives CASSLYGAGRSETQYF. Full variable domain (rest looked up from reference TRBV7-9 and TRBJ2-5): DTGVSQNPRHKITKRGQNVTFRCDPISEHNRLYWYRQTLGQGPEFLTYFQNEAQLEKSRLLSDRFSAERPKGSFSTLEIQRTEQGDSAMYLCASSLYGAGRSETQYFGPGTRLLVL.

This sequence joins TRBV19 and TRBJ1-2, with D perhaps matching TRBD1 (6 bases). CDR3 length equals 11 residues. Germline CDR1 LNHDA, CDR2 SQIVND (reference sequence). Trimming took 8 bases from V and 8 from J, leaving 12 bases between them. CDR3 DNA: TGTGCCAGTGAAATAGGGGGAGGCTACACCTTC. Its protein is CASEIGGGYTF. Drawing the rest from reference TRBV19 and TRBJ1-2, the complete variable domain is DGGITQSPKYLFRKEGQNVTLSCEQNLNHDAMYWYRQDPGQGLRLIYYSQIVNDFQKGDIAEGYSVSREKKESFPLTVTSAQKNPTAFYLCASEIGGGYTFGSGTRLTVV.

The chain is built from TRBV6-5 and TRBJ2-5; 7 bases are shared with TRBD2. The CDR3 is 15 amino acids. Germline V gene lookup returns CDR1 MNHEY and CDR2 SVGAGI. The ends lost 6 bases at V and 5 bases at J; junction bases unmatched: 12. CDR3 sequence (DNA): TGTGCCAGCAGGACCGGGAGCGGGACCCTGGAGACCCAGTACTTC. Protein product: CASRTGSGTLETQYF.

The chain links TRBV1 to TRBJ1-1; the table's D call, TRBD1, has no DNA check behind it. TRBV1 is an annotated pseudogene. CDR3 length: 14 amino acids. DNA of the CDR3: TGCACCAGCGCGGACAGCCCTGGGGACACTGAAGCTTTCTTT. Translating gives CTSADSPGDTEAFF.

The rearrangement uses TRBV19 and TRBJ2-5; TRBD2 agrees at 10 bases. With 1 base clipped from V and 3 bases from J, the junction kept 5 bases outside the gene matches. The germline V gene encodes CDR1 LNHDA and CDR2 SQIVND (reference sequence). The CDR3 sequence is 16 residues long. The CDR3 DNA follows: TGTGCCAGTAGTATAGCCCCTAGCGGGGGAGAAGAGACCCAGTACTTC. Its translation: CASSIAPSGGEETQYF.

This clone has just one count. The V call is TRBV9, the J call TRBJ2-7, with D possibly called TRBD1 or TRBD2 (5 bases each). V lost 3 bases to trimming and J lost 1 base, with 11 bases between them. CDR3 length equals 14 residues. Germline CDR1 SGDLS, CDR2 YYNGEE. The CDR3 sequence is CASSGDVRSYEQYF. The CDR3, as DNA: TGTGCCAGCAGCGGGGACGTACGGTCCTACGAGCAGTACTTC.

This clone was seen a few times. V gene TRBV6-5 combines with J gene TRBJ1-2, with D tentatively TRBD1 (6 bases). The V end was cut by 7 bases, the J end by 12 bases, with 21 bases between. Germline assignment: CDR1 MNHEY and CDR2 SVGAGI. The CDR3 contains 13 residues. CDR3 residues: CASTLGLGAPNTF. DNA of the CDR3: TGTGCCAGCACCTTAGGCTTGGGGGCTCCGAACACCTTC.

J is TRBJ1-6 and V is TRBV7-9; D possibly corresponds to TRBD1 (6 bases). The CDR3 consists of 14 residues. V was clipped by 5 bases and J by 10 bases, with 15 bases between them. Germline V gene lookup returns CDR1 SEHNR and CDR2 FQNEAQ (reference sequence). As DNA, the CDR3 is TGTGCCAGCAGCCACGGACAGTTTAACTCACCCCTCCACTTT. It codes for CASSHGQFNSPLHF.

The chain links TRBV4-2 to TRBJ2-3, with a tentative D call TRBD2 (7 bases). Trimming shortened V by 0 bases and J by 1 base, and 11 bases separated the two germline ends. Germline assignment: CDR1 LGHNA and CDR2 YNFKEQ. The CDR3 has 16 amino acids. The CDR3 protein is CASSQERGAGTDTQYF. The DNA for the CDR3 is TGTGCCAGCAGCCAAGAACGGGGGGCGGGCACAGATACGCAGTATTTT.

This chain links TRBV5-1 with TRBJ2-5; TRBD1 matches 9 bases. J gave up 4 bases and V 2 bases, and 9 bases lay outside the gene matches. CDR1 SGHRS and CDR2 YFSETQ come from the germline V gene. The CDR3 sequence is 16 residues long. The CDR3 nucleotides are TGCGCCAGCAGCTTACAGGGGGCCTGGGATGGAGAGACCCAGTACTTC. This encodes CASSLQGAWDGETQYF.

J is TRBJ1-1 and V is TRBV2; 10 nucleotides line up with TRBD1. Trimming cost V 6 bases and J 11 bases; bases outside gene matches: 9. Per the germline V gene, CDR1 is SNHLY and CDR2 is FYNNEI. The CDR3 extends over 13 amino acids. The CDR3 bases are TGTGCCAGCAGATCCGGGACAGGGGATCTGGCTTTCTTT. Protein sequence: CASRSGTGDLAFF.

This chain joins TRBV30 and TRBJ2-2; perhaps TRBD1 as D (6 bases). Trimming took off 3 bases at V and 7 bases at J, with 12 bases between the two ends. Germline V gene data show CDR1 as GTSNPN and CDR2 as SVGIG (reference sequence). CDR3 length: 13 amino acids. CDR3 region: CAWRGQPYGELFF. The CDR3 nucleotides read TGTGCCTGGAGAGGACAGCCCTACGGGGAGCTGTTTTTT.